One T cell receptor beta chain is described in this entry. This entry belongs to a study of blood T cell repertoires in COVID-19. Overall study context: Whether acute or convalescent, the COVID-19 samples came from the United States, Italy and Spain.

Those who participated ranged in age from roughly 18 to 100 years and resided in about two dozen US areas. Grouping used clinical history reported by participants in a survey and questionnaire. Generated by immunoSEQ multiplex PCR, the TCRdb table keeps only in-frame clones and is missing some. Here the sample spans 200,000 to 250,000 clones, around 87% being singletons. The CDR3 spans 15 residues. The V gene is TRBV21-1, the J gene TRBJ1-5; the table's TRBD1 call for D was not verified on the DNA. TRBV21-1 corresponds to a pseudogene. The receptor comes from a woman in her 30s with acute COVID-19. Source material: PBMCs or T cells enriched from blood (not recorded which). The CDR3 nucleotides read TGTGCCAGCAGCATGGGGACAGTTAGCAATCAGCCCCAGCATTTT. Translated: CASSMGTVSNQPQHF.